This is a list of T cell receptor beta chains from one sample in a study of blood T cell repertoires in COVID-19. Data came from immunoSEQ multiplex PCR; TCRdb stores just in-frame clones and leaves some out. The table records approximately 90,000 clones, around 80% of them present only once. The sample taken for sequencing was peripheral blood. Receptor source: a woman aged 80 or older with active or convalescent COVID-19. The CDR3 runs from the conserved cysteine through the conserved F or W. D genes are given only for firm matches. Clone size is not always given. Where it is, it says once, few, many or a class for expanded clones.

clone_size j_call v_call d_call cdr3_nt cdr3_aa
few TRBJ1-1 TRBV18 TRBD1 TGTGCCAGCTCACCCACAGCCGGGACAGGGGAGAACACTGAAGCTTTCTTT CASSPTAGTGENTEAFF
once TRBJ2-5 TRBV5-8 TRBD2 TGTGCCAGCAGCTGGGGACTAGCGGGGGGGCAGGAGACCCAGTACTTC CASSWGLAGGQETQYF
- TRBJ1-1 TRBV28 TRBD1 TGTGCCAGCAGCCACTCCGACAGGGGGCTGTTGGCTTTCTTT CASSHSDRGLLAFF
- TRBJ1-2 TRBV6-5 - TGTGCCAGCGGAGAGGTCTATGGCTACACCTTC CASGEVYGYTF
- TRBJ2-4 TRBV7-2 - TGTGCCAGCAGCTTACGGGGCGGGGACATTCAGTACTTC CASSLRGGDIQYF
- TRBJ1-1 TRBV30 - TGTGCCTGGAGTCGGGGAGGGAACACTGAAGCTTTCTTT CAWSRGGNTEAFF
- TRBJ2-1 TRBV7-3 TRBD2 TGTGCCAGCAGCTTATCTACTAGCGGGAGGAATGAGCAGTTCTTC CASSLSTSGRNEQFF
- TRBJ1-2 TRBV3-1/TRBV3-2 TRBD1 TGTGCCAGCAGCCAAGATCTTTCCGGGACAGGGGATGGCTACACCTTC CASSQDLSGTGDGYTF
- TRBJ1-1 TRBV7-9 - TGTGCCAGCAGCTTAGCCGCCGGTTCTGAAGCTTTCTTT CASSLAAGSEAFF
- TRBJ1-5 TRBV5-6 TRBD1 TGTGCCAGCAGCAACGGGTACAGGGGGAAAGTTCAGCCCCAGCATTTT CASSNGYRGKVQPQHF
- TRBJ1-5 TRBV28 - TGTGCCAGCAGTCCCTGGGGGGACTATCAGCCCCAGCATTTT CASSPWGDYQPQHF